One and the same sample provided the 7 T cell receptor beta chains below, sequenced in a study of CD8+ T cells in alopecia areata (dated by TCRdb to 2016 to 2019). Library preparation used the immunoSEQ multiplex PCR assay. For TCR sequencing, RNA was extracted from every sample and reverse transcribed into cDNA to serve as template. As stored in TCRdb, this immuneACCESS dataset retains in-frame rearrangements with V and J assigned. A fraction of the clones does not appear; measured against another copy, unresolved V genes explain less than half of the discrepancy, and the remainder lacks a known reason. In this sample the table shows about 88,000 clones, about 44% of which occur a single time. The ten largest clones capture roughly 18% of the sample. The time point label here, explained by the study, means: about 25 weeks on oral tofacitinib. What the treatment or condition label conveys for this sample: oral pan-JAK inhibitor, 5-10 mg twice daily.

Sequencing was performed on CD8+ T cells sorted from blood, taken at week 24, from a patient treated with tofacitinib. Receptors originate from a human donor with alopecia areata.

A few counts support this clone. This rearrangement joins TRBV7-7 to TRBJ2-1, with TRBD1 matching over 11 bases. Germline loops: CDR1 SSHAT, CDR2 FNYEAQ (reference sequence). V lost 11 bases, J lost 3 bases, and 9 bases stayed unmatched. The CDR3 runs 15 residues. The CDR3 sequence: CAVRPGTGGYNEQFF. DNA for the CDR3: TGTGCCGTAAGACCCGGGACAGGGGGCTACAATGAGCAGTTCTTC.

This chain joins TRBV12-5 and TRBJ2-2; 7 bases map to TRBD2. Germline V CDR1 and CDR2: LGHNT, FRNRAP. V trimming: 6 bases; J trimming: 8 bases; junction bases outside the gene matches: 12. This CDR3 region has 15 residues. This CDR3 is CASGNGGSGIGELFF. CDR3 DNA: TGTGCTAGTGGCAACGGCGGGAGCGGGATAGGGGAGCTGTTTTTT.

The rearrangement uses TRBV27 and TRBJ2-7; D gene unclear. CDR3 size: 11 residues. Germline V gene data show CDR1 as MNHEY and CDR2 as SMNVEV (reference sequence). Trimming stripped 6 bases from V and 3 bases from J, with 6 bases between. The CDR3 loop is CASRTNYEQYF. CDR3 in DNA: TGTGCCAGCAGAACTAACTACGAGCAGTACTTC.

This clone was detected many times. V and J are TRBV29-1 and TRBJ2-1; D is ambiguous. V shed 6 bases and J shed 5 bases, with 11 bases lying between them. This CDR3 region has 12 residues. CDR1 and CDR2 from the germline V gene are SQVTM and ANQGSEA. CDR3 loop: CSVPLYHNEQFF. Here the CDR3 DNA reads TGCAGCGTGCCTCTGTACCACAATGAGCAGTTCTTC.

J is TRBJ2-7 and V is TRBV4-2; possibly TRBD2 for D (5 bases). Trimming took off 3 bases at V and 4 bases at J, with 13 bases between the two ends. The CDR3 totals 14 residues. CDR1 is LGHNA and CDR2 is YNFKEQ in the germline V gene. In DNA form, the CDR3 reads TGTGCCAGCAGCCACGGGGTCCTTGGGTACGAGCAGTACTTC. This codes for CASSHGVLGYEQYF.

The chain couples TRBV29-1 to TRBJ1-5; no clear D gene. Trimming left V 5 bases short and J 12 bases short, with 20 bases between. CDR1 is SQVTM, CDR2 ANQGSEA, per germline. The CDR3 is made up of 13 amino acids. The CDR3 DNA follows: TGCAGCGTTTGGGCGGGCGACGGAGCAGTCCAGCATTTT. Its protein product is CSVWAGDGAVQHF.

V usage is TRBV30 and J usage is TRBJ1-5, with 8 positions matching TRBD1. Losses at the gene ends were 1 base for V and 2 bases for J; bases not matched to a gene: 1. There are 14 residues in the CDR3. Germline CDR1 is GTSNPN and CDR2 is SVGIG (reference sequence). CDR3 sequence reads: CAWSGGQGNQPQHF. For the CDR3, the DNA is TGTGCCTGGAGTGGGGGACAGGGCAATCAGCCCCAGCATTTT.